This entry features one TCR beta chain sequence. The antigen is unknown. Data came from immunoSEQ multiplex PCR; TCRdb stores just in-frame clones and leaves some out. The sample consists of about 37,000 clones, about nine tenths of them appearing once. The CDR3 is 13 amino acids. V gave up 5 bases and J gave up 7 bases, with 12 bases separating them. Per germline, CDR1 MNHEY and CDR2 SVGAGI. This specimen belongs to a study of OX40 agonist ivuxolimab in advanced cancers. Study context: The patients received agonistic anti-OX40 (CD134) antibody ivuxolimab.

Study-wide results and caveats: Compared with CD4+, CD8+ T cells on average had more expanded clones.

Source: CD4+ or CD8+ T cells sorted from blood, taken in a trial of the OX40 agonist ivuxolimab. The origin of this receptor is an adult with an advanced solid tumor such as melanoma, head and neck, liver or kidney cancer. The rearrangement uses TRBV6-5 and TRBJ1-5, with D unresolved. CDR3 DNA sequence: TGTGCCAGCAGTCAACATAATCGGCAGCCCCAGCATTTT. It yields the protein CASSQHNRQPQHF.